The 15 T cell receptor beta chains below come from one sample, sequenced in a study of control samples from healthy donors and cancer patients. Data came from immunoSEQ multiplex PCR; TCRdb stores just in-frame clones and leaves some out. The table includes more than 100,000 clones, around 93% detected once. The source material was blood. The receptors were sampled from a man aged 18 to 30 in good health.

The genes are TRBV30 and TRBJ1-4, with unresolved D. CDR1 is GTSNPN and CDR2 is SVGIG in the germline V gene (reference sequence). This CDR3 spans 13 amino acids. Trimming took off 2 bases at V and 3 bases at J, with 7 bases between the two ends. The CDR3 coding sequence is TGTGCCTGGAGTATGGAATCTAATGAAAAACTGTTTTTT. This encodes CAWSMESNEKLFF. The full variable domain, completed using reference TRBV30 and TRBJ1-4, is SQTIHQWPATLVQPVGSPLSLECTVEGTSNPNLYWYRQAAGRGLQLLFYSVGIGQISSEVPQNLSASRPQDRQFILSSKKLLLSDSGFYLCAWSMESNEKLFFGSGTQLSVL.

V and J are TRBV7-9 and TRBJ1-5, with TRBD1 identical over 7 bases. CDR1 and CDR2 (germline): SEHNR, FQNEAQ (reference sequence). CDR3 length equals 15 residues. Trimming removed 4 bases from V and 6 bases from J; junction bases left unmatched: 9. The CDR3 coding sequence is TGTGCCAGCAGCTCGACGACAGGGCGGTTTCAGCCCCAGCATTTT. This sequence encodes CASSSTTGRFQPQHF. The full variable domain, completed using reference TRBV7-9 and TRBJ1-5, is DTGVSQNPRHKITKRGQNVTFRCDPISEHNRLYWYRQTLGQGPEFLTYFQNEAQLEKSRLLSDRFSAERPKGSFSTLEIQRTEQGDSAMYLCASSSTTGRFQPQHFGDGTRLSIL.

The chain has TRBV24-1 and TRBJ2-1, with 12 bases aligning to TRBD1. Trimming removed 4 bases from V and 2 bases from J; junction bases left unmatched: 11. Germline assignment: CDR1 KGHDR and CDR2 SFDVKD. The CDR3 spans 19 residues. Written as DNA, the CDR3 is TGTGCCACCAGTGACTCCGGGACAGGGGGCACCTACACCTACAATGAGCAGTTCTTC. Translating gives CATSDSGTGGTYTYNEQFF.

The chain has TRBV10-3 and TRBJ1-2; 9 nucleotides match TRBD1. Trimming took 4 bases from V and 6 from J; bases not matched to a gene: 6. The germline gives CDR1 ENHRY, CDR2 SYGVKD. The CDR3 runs to 14 residues. The CDR3 is CAISGGQGRDGYTF. Written as DNA, the CDR3 is TGTGCCATCAGTGGAGGACAGGGGAGGGATGGCTACACCTTC.

The genes are TRBV9 and TRBJ1-5, with 7 bases identical to TRBD1. The CDR3 contains 15 residues. V shed 3 bases, J shed 0 bases, and the junction held 3 bases outside the gene matches. Germline V CDR1 and CDR2: SGDLS, YYNGEE. CDR3 residues: CASSAGTVSNQPQHF. DNA for the CDR3: TGTGCCAGCAGCGCAGGGACAGTTAGCAATCAGCCCCAGCATTTT. The complete variable domain, with remaining parts taken from reference TRBV9 and TRBJ1-5, reads DSGVTQTPKHLITATGQRVTLRCSPRSGDLSVYWYQQSLDQGLQFLIQYYNGEERAKGNILERFSAQQFPDLHSELNLSSLELGDSALYFCASSAGTVSNQPQHFGDGTRLSIL.

Points on this clone: The sample contains more than one DNA sequence encoding this CDR3. This rearrangement joins TRBV15 to TRBJ2-7, with unresolved D. V lost 0 bases to trimming and J lost 4 bases, with 7 bases between them. Germline V gene lookup returns CDR1 LNHNV and CDR2 YYDKDF (reference sequence). The length of the CDR3 is 13 residues. CDR3 nucleotides: TGTGCCACCAGCAGAGATCGAGAGTACGAGCAGTACTTC. Translated, it gives CATSRDREYEQYF.

The chain links TRBV6-4 to TRBJ1-1; the D gene is possibly TRBD1 (5 bases). V lost 3 bases and J lost 3, with 11 bases in between. CDR3 length equals 14 residues. Germline V gene sequence: CDR1 MRHNA, CDR2 SNTAGT. The CDR3 DNA reads as TGTGCCAGCAGTGAGCAGGGTCGAGACACTGAAGCTTTCTTT. Its translation is CASSEQGRDTEAFF.

J is TRBJ2-7 and V is TRBV4-1, with D possibly matching TRBD1 (5 bases). This CDR3 spans 18 amino acids. Germline V gene lookup returns CDR1 MGHRA and CDR2 YSYEKL. V lost 1 base to trimming and J lost 3 bases, with 22 bases between them. The CDR3 loop reads CASSQVGVGRVLGYEQYF. The CDR3 bases are TGCGCCAGCAGCCAAGTTGGAGTGGGCAGGGTTTTAGGCTACGAGCAGTACTTC.

The CDR3 sequence: CASSPGDSVDYGYTF. CDR3 coding DNA: TGCGCCAGCAGCCCCGGGGACAGTGTAGACTATGGCTACACCTTC. The gene calls are TRBV5-1 and TRBJ1-2; the match to TRBD1 covers 7 bases. The CDR3 extends over 15 amino acids. Germline-derived CDR1 and CDR2 are SGHRS and YFSETQ. The ends lost 4 bases at V and 3 bases at J; junction bases unmatched: 9.

This rearrangement joins TRBV19 to TRBJ1-1; D is unresolved. From germline, CDR1 is LNHDA and CDR2 SQIVND (reference sequence). The V end was cut by 1 base, the J end by 13 bases, with 16 bases between. CDR3 length: 13 residues. CDR3 DNA: TGTGCCAGTAGTATAGCCGGCCGAGTGGAGGGTTTCTTT. Residues: CASSIAGRVEGFF.

CDR3 residues: CASSYSVSYEQYF. The CDR3 nucleotides read TGTGCCAGCAGTTACAGTGTAAGCTACGAGCAGTACTTC. The rearrangement uses TRBV6-6 and TRBJ2-7; D gene uncertain. Germline V gene data show CDR1 as MNHNY and CDR2 as SVGAGI (reference sequence). Trimming cost V 2 bases and J 3 bases, with 8 bases left between them. The length of the CDR3 is 13 residues.

J is TRBJ2-4 and V is TRBV20-1; TRBD2 is a possible D gene (6 bases). Germline CDR1 DFQATT, CDR2 SNEGSKA (reference sequence). CDR3 length: 11 residues. With 4 bases removed from V and 9 bases from J, the gap between germline ends came to 10 bases. The CDR3 region has the DNA TGCAGTGCTATAACGGAGGGCATTCAGTACTTC. Translated: CSAITEGIQYF.

The rearrangement uses TRBV30 and TRBJ2-2, with a possible D match to TRBD1 (6 bases). From germline, CDR1 is GTSNPN and CDR2 SVGIG (reference sequence). The CDR3 runs to 15 residues. V was clipped by 4 bases and J by 1 base, with 13 bases between them. CDR3 sequence (DNA): TGTGCCTGGATTCCGACAGGAATGAACACCGGGGAGCTGTTTTTT. The encoded protein is CAWIPTGMNTGELFF.

V usage is TRBV5-4 and J usage is TRBJ2-1, with unresolved D. CDR3 length: 15 amino acids. Trimming took 1 base from V and 1 from J, leaving 9 bases between them. From germline, CDR1 is SGHNT and CDR2 YYREEE (reference sequence). The CDR3 region is CASSLRYASYNEQFF. In DNA, the CDR3 is TGTGCCAGCAGCTTGAGGTATGCTTCCTACAATGAGCAGTTCTTC.

The CDR3 sequence: CASSWSSGEGFF. CDR3 sequence (DNA): TGTGCCAGCAGCTGGAGTTCAGGGGAGGGGTTCTTC. This chain uses TRBV5-6 with TRBJ2-1, with D possibly matching TRBD2 (7 bases). This CDR3 has 12 residues. Germline V gene data show CDR1 as SGHDT and CDR2 as YYEEEE. V was shortened by 3 bases and J by 15 bases, with 16 bases between the two germline ends.